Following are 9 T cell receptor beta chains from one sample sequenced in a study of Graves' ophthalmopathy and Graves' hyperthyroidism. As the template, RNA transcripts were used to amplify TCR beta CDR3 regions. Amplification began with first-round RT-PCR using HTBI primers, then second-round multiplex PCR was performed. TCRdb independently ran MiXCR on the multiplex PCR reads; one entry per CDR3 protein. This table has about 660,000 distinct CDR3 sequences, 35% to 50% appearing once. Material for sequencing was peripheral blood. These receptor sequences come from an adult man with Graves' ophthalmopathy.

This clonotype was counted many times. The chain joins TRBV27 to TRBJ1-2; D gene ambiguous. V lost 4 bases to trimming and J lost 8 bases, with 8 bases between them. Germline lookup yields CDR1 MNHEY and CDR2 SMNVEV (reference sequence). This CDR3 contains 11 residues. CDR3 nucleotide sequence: TGTGCCAGCAGTTCGCCCAAGGGCTACACCTTC. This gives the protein CASSSPKGYTF.

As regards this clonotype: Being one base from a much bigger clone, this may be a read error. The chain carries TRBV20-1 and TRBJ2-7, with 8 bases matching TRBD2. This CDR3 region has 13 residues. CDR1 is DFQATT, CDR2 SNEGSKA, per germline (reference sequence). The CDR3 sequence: CAQTAGEPDEQYF. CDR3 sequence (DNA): TGCGCGCAGACAGCGGGAGAGCCAGACGAGCAGTACTTC.

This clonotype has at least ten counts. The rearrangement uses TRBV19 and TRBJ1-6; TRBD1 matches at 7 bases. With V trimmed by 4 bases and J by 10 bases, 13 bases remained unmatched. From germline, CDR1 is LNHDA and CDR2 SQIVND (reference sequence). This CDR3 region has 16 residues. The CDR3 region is CASSNQGGVKNSPLHF. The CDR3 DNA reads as TGTGCCAGTAGTAATCAGGGGGGGGTGAAGAACTCACCCCTCCACTTT.

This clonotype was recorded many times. CDR3 loop: CASSPISGQETQYF. The CDR3 nucleotides are TGTGCCAGCAGCCCCATCTCCGGCCAAGAGACCCAGTACTTC. The chain links TRBV7-9 to TRBJ2-5; D remains ambiguous. Trimming stripped 5 bases from V and 1 base from J, with 11 bases between. Germline V gene data show CDR1 as SEHNR and CDR2 as FQNEAQ (reference sequence). This CDR3 comprises 14 residues.

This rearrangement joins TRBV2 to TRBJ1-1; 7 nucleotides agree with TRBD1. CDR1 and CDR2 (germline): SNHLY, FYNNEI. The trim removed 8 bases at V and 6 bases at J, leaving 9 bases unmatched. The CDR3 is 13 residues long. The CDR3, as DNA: TGTGCCAGCCGAACTTGGACAGGAGCTGAAGCTTTCTTT. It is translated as CASRTWTGAEAFF. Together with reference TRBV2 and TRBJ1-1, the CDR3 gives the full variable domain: EPEVTQTPSHQVTQMGQEVILRCVPISNHLYFYWYRQILGQKVEFLVSFYNNEISEKSEIFDDQFSVERPDGSNFTLKIRSTKLEDSAMYFCASRTWTGAEAFFGQGTRLTVV.

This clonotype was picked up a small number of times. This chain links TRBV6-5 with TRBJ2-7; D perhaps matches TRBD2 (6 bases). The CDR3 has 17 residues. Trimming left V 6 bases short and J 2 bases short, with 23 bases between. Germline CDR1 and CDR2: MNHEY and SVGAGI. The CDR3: CASSPSIGGTGPYEQYF. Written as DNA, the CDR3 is TGTGCCAGCAGCCCCTCCATCGGCGGGACGGGCCCCTACGAGCAGTACTTC.

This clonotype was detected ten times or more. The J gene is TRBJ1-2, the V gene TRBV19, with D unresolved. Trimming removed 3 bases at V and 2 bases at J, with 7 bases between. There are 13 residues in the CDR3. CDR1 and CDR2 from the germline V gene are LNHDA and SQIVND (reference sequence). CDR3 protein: CASSIYINYGYTF. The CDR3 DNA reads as TGTGCCAGTAGTATCTATATCAACTATGGCTACACCTTC.

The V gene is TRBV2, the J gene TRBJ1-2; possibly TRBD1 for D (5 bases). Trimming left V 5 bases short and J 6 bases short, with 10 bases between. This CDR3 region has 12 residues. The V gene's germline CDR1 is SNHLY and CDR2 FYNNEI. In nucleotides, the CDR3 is TGTGCCAGCAGTTCGGGGGTGGATGGCTACACCTTC. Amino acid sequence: CASSSGVDGYTF. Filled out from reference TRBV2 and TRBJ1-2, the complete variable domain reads EPEVTQTPSHQVTQMGQEVILRCVPISNHLYFYWYRQILGQKVEFLVSFYNNEISEKSEIFDDQFSVERPDGSNFTLKIRSTKLEDSAMYFCASSSGVDGYTFGSGTRLTVV.

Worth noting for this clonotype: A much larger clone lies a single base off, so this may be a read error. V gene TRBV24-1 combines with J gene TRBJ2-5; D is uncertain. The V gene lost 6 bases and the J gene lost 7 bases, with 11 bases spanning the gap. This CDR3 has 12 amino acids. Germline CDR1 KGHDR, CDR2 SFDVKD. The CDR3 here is CATSLGMGTQYF. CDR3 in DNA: TGTGCCACCAGTTTGGGTATGGGGACCCAGTACTTC.